The clone carrying this TCR beta chain was seen a few times. Its antigen is not identified. TCRdb independently ran MiXCR on the reads; one entry per CDR3 protein. The sample consists of approximately 290,000 distinct CDR3 sequences, around 25% of them appearing once. This specimen belongs to a study of T cell repertoires in cytomegalovirus infection. General study points: Cumulative frequency (of public TCR beta family members) identified carriers of CMV plus the relevant HLA.

Germline V CDR1 and CDR2: MDHEN, SYDVKM. The V and J ends lost 6 bases and 4 bases, in that order; junction bases with no gene match: 11. The CDR3 runs 15 residues. This chain uses TRBV28 with TRBJ2-7, with TRBD2 matching 8 bases. The sequenced material came from PBMCs. The receptor was isolated from a human donor in good health (CMV status not recorded). Some clones in this sample may be carry-over from other donors' samples. The CDR3 DNA is TGTGCCAGCAGCTCACCGGGAGGGTCTTTTTACGAGCAGTACTTC. Amino acid sequence: CASSSPGGSFYEQYF. The variable domain in full, with the rest retrieved from reference TRBV28 and TRBJ2-7, is DVKVTQSSRYLVKRTGEKVFLECVQDMDHENMFWYRQDPGLGLRLIYFSYDVKMKEKGDIPEGYSVSREKKERFSLILESASTNQTSMYLCASSSPGGSFYEQYFGPGTRLTVT.